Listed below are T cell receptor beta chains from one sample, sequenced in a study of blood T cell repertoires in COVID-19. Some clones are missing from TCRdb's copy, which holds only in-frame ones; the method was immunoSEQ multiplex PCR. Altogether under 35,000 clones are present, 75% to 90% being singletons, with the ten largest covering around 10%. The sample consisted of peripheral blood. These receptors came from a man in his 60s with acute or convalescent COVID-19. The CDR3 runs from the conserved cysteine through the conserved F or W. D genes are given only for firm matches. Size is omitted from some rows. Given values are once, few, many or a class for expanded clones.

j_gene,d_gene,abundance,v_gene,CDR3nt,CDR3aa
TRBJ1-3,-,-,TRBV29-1,TGCAGCGTTGATGACATCTCATCTGGAAACACCATATATTTT,CSVDDISSGNTIYF
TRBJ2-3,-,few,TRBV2,TGTGCCAAATCCAGGGGAAATACGCAGTATTTT,CAKSRGNTQYF
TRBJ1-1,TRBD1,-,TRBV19,TGTGCCAGTAGTACATACAGGGGTAAGGACACTGAAGCTTTCTTT,CASSTYRGKDTEAFF
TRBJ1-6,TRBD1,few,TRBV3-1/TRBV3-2,TGTGCCAGCAGTCGGGGACAGGGAGTAAATAATTCACCCCTCCACTTT,CASSRGQGVNNSPLHF
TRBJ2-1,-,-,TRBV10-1,TGCGCCAGCAGTAAGGACAGATCGATCTACAATGAGCAGTTCTTC,CASSKDRSIYNEQFF
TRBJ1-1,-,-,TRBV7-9,TGTGCCAGCAGCTTTAGCGGCGGGAACACTGAAGCTTTCTTT,CASSFSGGNTEAFF
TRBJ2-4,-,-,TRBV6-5,TGTGCCAGCAGGGACACTCTAGCCAAAAACATTCAGTACTTC,CASRDTLAKNIQYF
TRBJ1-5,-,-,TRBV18,TGTGCCAGCTCACGGACAGACAATCAGCCCCAGCATTTT,CASSRTDNQPQHF
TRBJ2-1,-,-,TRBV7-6,TGTGCCAGCAGCTCTAGCGTACTCTCCCATGACAATGAGCAGTTCTTC,CASSSSVLSHDNEQFF
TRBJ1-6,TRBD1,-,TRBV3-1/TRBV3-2,TGTGCCAGCAGCCTTGACAGGGTCGGGAATTCACCCCTCCACTTT,CASSLDRVGNSPLHF
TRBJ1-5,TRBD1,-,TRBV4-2,TGTGCCAGCAGCCAAGTCGGGCAGGGGGCCGCTCAGCCCCAGCATTTT,CASSQVGQGAAQPQHF
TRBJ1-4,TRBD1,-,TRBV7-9,TGTGCCAGCAGCTTAGCGGGACAGGGTGGTGAAAAACTGTTTTTT,CASSLAGQGGEKLFF
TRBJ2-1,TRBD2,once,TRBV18,TGTGCCAGCTCTACGACTAGCGGACACAATGAGCAGTTCTTC,CASSTTSGHNEQFF
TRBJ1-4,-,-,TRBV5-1,TGCGCCAGCAGCCGGACCGGACAAGAAAAACTGTTTTTT,CASSRTGQEKLFF
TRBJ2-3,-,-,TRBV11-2,TGTGCCAGCAGCCCCCGGTACCTTAGCACAGATACGCAGTATTTT,CASSPRYLSTDTQYF
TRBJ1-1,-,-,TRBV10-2,TGCGCCAGCAGTCCACAGGGTCCTGAAGCTTTCTTT,CASSPQGPEAFF
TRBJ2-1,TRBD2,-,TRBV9,TGTGCCAGCAGCGTAGTACTAGCGGGGGGGACTGAGCAGTTCTTC,CASSVVLAGGTEQFF
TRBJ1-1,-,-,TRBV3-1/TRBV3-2,TGTGCCAGCAGCCGAGCCCTGGGGGGGCGGGCTGAAGCTTTCTTT,CASSRALGGRAEAFF
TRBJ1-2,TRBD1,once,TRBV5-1,TGCGCCAGCAGCTTGGGGGACAGGGGCCATGGCTACACCTTC,CASSLGDRGHGYTF
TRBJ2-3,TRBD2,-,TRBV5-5,TGTGCCAGCAGCAACCTCCTAGCGGGGGTCACAGATACGCAGTATTTT,CASSNLLAGVTDTQYF
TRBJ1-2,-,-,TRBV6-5,TGTGCCAGCAGTTACTCCGGGAGCCTGGGCTACACCTTC,CASSYSGSLGYTF
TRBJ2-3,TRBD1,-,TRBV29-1,TGCAGCTCGGGTCAGGGGGATGATACGCAGTATTTT,CSSGQGDDTQYF
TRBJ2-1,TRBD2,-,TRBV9,TGTGCCAGCAGCGTAGCCGGTAGCGGGATCTACAATGAGCAGTTCTTC,CASSVAGSGIYNEQFF
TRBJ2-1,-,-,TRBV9,TGTGCCAGCAGCACGCAGAGGTACAATGAGCAGTTCTTC,CASSTQRYNEQFF
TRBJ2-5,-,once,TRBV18,TGTGCCAGCTCACTATTATCCGGGTCGGAGACCCAGTACTTC,CASSLLSGSETQYF
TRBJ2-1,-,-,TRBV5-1,TGCGCCAGCAGGCCCGACCACAGCTCCTACAATGAGCAGTTCTTC,CASRPDHSSYNEQFF
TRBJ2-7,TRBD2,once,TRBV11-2,TGTGCCAGCAGCCCAGGGGCTAGCGGGGGGTCGGAGAAGTACTTC,CASSPGASGGSEKYF
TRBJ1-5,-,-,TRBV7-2,TGTGCCAGCAGCTTAAGCTCGAACCAGCCCCAGCATTTT,CASSLSSNQPQHF
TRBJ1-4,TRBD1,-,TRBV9,TGTGCCAGCAGCTCCCAGACAGGGTCTAATGAAAAACTGTTTTTT,CASSSQTGSNEKLFF
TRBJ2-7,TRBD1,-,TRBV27,TGTGCCAGCAGTCCCACACAGGGGCCGAGCTCCTACGAGCAGTACTTC,CASSPTQGPSSYEQYF
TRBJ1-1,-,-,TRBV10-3,TGTGCCATCAGTGCACAGGCGAACACTGAAGCTTTCTTT,CAISAQANTEAFF
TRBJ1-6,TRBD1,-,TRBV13,TGTGCCAGCAGTAGAGGGCAGGGGGGATCACCCCTCCACTTT,CASSRGQGGSPLHF
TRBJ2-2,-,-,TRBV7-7,TGTGCTAGCAGCTCCGGGACACACACCGGGGAGCTGTTTTTT,CASSSGTHTGELFF
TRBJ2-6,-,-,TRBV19,TGTGCCAGTTTTCGCACCGGACTCTCCAACGTCCTGACTTTC,CASFRTGLSNVLTF
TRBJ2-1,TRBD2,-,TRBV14,TGTGCCAGCAGCCAAGATATGCGGGGGGGCCTCTACAATGAGCAGTTCTTC,CASSQDMRGGLYNEQFF
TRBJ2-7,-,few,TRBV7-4,TGTGCCAGCAGACACCGGGGGTCCTACGAGCAGTACTTC,CASRHRGSYEQYF
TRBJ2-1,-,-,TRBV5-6,TGTGCCAGCAGCTTTTTAAACAATGAGCAGTTCTTC,CASSFLNNEQFF
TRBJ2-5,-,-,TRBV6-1,TGTGCCAGCAGTGAACACTTCCAAGAGACCCAGTACTTC,CASSEHFQETQYF
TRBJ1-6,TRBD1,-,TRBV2,TGTGCCAGCAGTTCGGGGGACAGGTCGAGCTCCTATAATTCACCCCTCCACTTT,CASSSGDRSSSYNSPLHF
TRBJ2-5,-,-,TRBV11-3,TGTGCCAGCAGTAATCCGGGGGAGACCCAGTACTTC,CASSNPGETQYF
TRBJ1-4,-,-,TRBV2,TGTGCCAGCAGTGAACCCGGCAGGTACCGGACAGCAACTAATGAAAAACTGTTTTTT,CASSEPGRYRTATNEKLFF
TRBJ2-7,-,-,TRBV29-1,TGCAGCGTTGGACGCGGCTCCTACGAGCAGTACTTC,CSVGRGSYEQYF
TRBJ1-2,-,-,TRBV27,TGTGCCAGCAGTTTGGGTACAGGCTCTAACTATGGCTACACCTTC,CASSLGTGSNYGYTF
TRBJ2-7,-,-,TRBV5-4,TGTGCCAGCAGCTTCCACACGTACGAGCAGTACTTC,CASSFHTYEQYF
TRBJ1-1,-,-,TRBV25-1,TGTGCCAGCAGTTGGCAGAACACTGAAGCTTTCTTT,CASSWQNTEAFF
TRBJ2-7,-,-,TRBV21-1,TGTGCCAGCAGCAGGACTAGCGGAAAAAAATACGAGCAGTACTTC,CASSRTSGKKYEQYF